The present TCR beta chain was sequenced within a study of radiotherapy plus CTLA-4 blockade in lung cancer. In the study overall: Disease control reached about 28%, with objective responses in less than 20%.

Produced via immunoSEQ multiplex PCR; TCRdb's table is partial and in-frame only. Among tens of thousands of clones, about three quarters were seen once, and the ten largest hold almost 4%. Germline CDR1 is SGHAT and CDR2 is FQNNGV. The CDR3 covers 18 residues. The junction had 11 bases not matched to a gene; V was cut back by 1 base and J by 2 bases. Lung cancer patients with chemo-refractory metastatic non-small-cell disease were given focal radiation plus CTLA-4 blockade with ipilimumab. This chain uses TRBV11-2 with TRBJ2-3; TRBD1 matches 8 bases. This material consisted of peripheral blood, taken from a patient treated with radiotherapy plus ipilimumab. This sequence originates from a human donor with non-small cell lung cancer who had a partial response to radiotherapy plus ipilimumab. CDR3 coding DNA: TGTGCCAGCAGCTTAGGAAGGGGCAGGGGGCCCCTCACAGATACGCAGTATTTT. Residues: CASSLGRGRGPLTDTQYF. Combining the CDR3 with reference TRBV11-2 and TRBJ2-3 gives the whole variable domain EAGVAQSPRYKIIEKRQSVAFWCNPISGHATLYWYQQILGQGPKLLIQFQNNGVVDDSQLPKDRFSAERLKGVDSTLKIQPAKLEDSAVYLCASSLGRGRGPLTDTQYFGPGTRLTVL.